This TCR beta chain was identified in a study of blood T cell repertoires in COVID-19. On the study more broadly: Acute-phase and convalescent COVID-19 samples originated in the United States, Italy and Spain. Sample material is recorded as cDNA or gDNA derived from T cells, B-cell-depleted T cells, or PBMCs.

The authors' processing: Researchers report that nucleated cell counts were estimated from reference gene primer amplification. Sequencing used immunoSEQ multiplex PCR; TCRdb keeps in-frame clones, though not all of them. The DNA was the basis for D and trimming; V, J and clone size are from that table. The sample yields roughly 120,000 clones, 75% to 95% seen once. V shed 3 bases and J shed 4 bases, with 10 bases lying between them. The germline gives CDR1 SGHDN, CDR2 FVKESK. CDR3 size: 14 residues. The sequence came from a human donor with active COVID-19. The donor label of this sample is uncertain. The chain links TRBV14 to TRBJ2-1, with D possibly TRBD1 on 6 matching bases. Sequencing was carried out using peripheral blood. Here the CDR3 reads CASSHLQGYNEQFF. The CDR3 region has the DNA TGTGCCAGCAGCCACCTACAGGGTTACAATGAGCAGTTCTTC.